Listed below are T cell receptor beta chains from one sample, sequenced in a study of T cells in Graves' hyperthyroidism and ophthalmopathy. A single record per CDR3 protein comes from TCRdb applying MiXCR to the multiplex PCR reads. This table holds 300,000 to 400,000 distinct CDR3 sequences, roughly 15% found once. Sequencing was done on a sample of blood. These receptors were collected from a woman aged 25-40 years with Graves' ophthalmopathy. Each CDR3 is given with its conserved first and last residue. The order of the fields is clone size, J gene, D gene, V gene, CDR3 DNA, CDR3 protein. D genes are given only for firm matches. Size is omitted from some rows. Given values are once, few, many or a class for expanded clones.

NA,TRBJ2-7,NA,TRBV5-4,TGTGCCAGCAGCTTGCGTACTAGTACCGAGCAGTACTTC,CASSLRTSTEQYF
many,TRBJ1-1,NA,TRBV28,TGTGCCAGCAGTTTGGACCCCGACTACTCGGCCACTGAAGCTTTCTTT,CASSLDPDYSATEAFF
many,TRBJ1-2,NA,TRBV11-2,TGTGCCAGCAGCTTCAGACATGGCTACACCTTC,CASSFRHGYTF
many,TRBJ2-1,NA,TRBV3-1,TGTGCCAGCAGCCAAGAGCAGAGGTTGAGTTCAGGACTGGGCAATGAGCAGTTCTTC,CASSQEQRLSSGLGNEQFF
many,TRBJ1-1,NA,TRBV20-1,TGCAGTGCCCTCGAAATTGCGGGGGCGGGCACTGAAGCTTTCTTT,CSALEIAGAGTEAFF
many,TRBJ1-3,NA,TRBV3-1,TGTGCCAGCAGCTCAAGGCCTGGGGACTCTGGAAACACCATATATTTT,CASSSRPGDSGNTIYF
many,TRBJ1-4,NA,TRBV5-1,TGCGCCAGCAGCCCAGGGGCCTATCGGAATGAAAAACTGTTTTTT,CASSPGAYRNEKLFF
many,TRBJ2-7,TRBD1,TRBV11-2,TGTGCCAGCAGCAAAAACCCGGGACAGGCATACGAGCAGTACTTC,CASSKNPGQAYEQYF
NA,TRBJ2-5,TRBD2,TRBV20-1,TGCAGTGCTAAATTAGCGGGGGGCCTACAAGAGACCCAGTACTTC,CSAKLAGGLQETQYF
many,TRBJ1-6,NA,TRBV2,TGTGCCAGCAGTGACCCGGTGGCCCAGAGCTCCTATAATTCACCCCTCCACTTT,CASSDPVAQSSYNSPLHF
many,TRBJ2-5,NA,TRBV30,TGTGCCTGGAGCCCCGGCTCACAAGAGACCCAGTACTTC,CAWSPGSQETQYF
many,TRBJ1-1,NA,TRBV5-1,TGCGCCAGCAGGACCGGAACAGGGAACACTGAAGCTTTCTTT,CASRTGTGNTEAFF
NA,TRBJ2-7,NA,TRBV28,TGTGCCAGTAGTACATCCGGGACCCCATTTAACTACGAGCAGTACTTC,CASSTSGTPFNYEQYF
once,TRBJ2-5,NA,TRBV12-5,TGTGCTAGTGGTATAGGACTCAAAGAGACCCAGTACTTC,CASGIGLKETQYF
few,TRBJ1-6,NA,TRBV7-9,TGTGCCAGCAGCCCGATGGGATCCTATAATTCACCCCTCCACTTT,CASSPMGSYNSPLHF
NA,TRBJ1-5,NA,TRBV5-5,TGTGCCAGCAGCTTGTCCTCCAGGGATAGCAATCAGCCCCAGCATTTT,CASSLSSRDSNQPQHF
many,TRBJ1-1,NA,TRBV5-1,TGCGCCAGCAGCTCGGTGAAGCAGACCTTCGCTGAAGCTTTCTTT,CASSSVKQTFAEAFF
many,TRBJ2-5,NA,TRBV10-1,TGCGCCAGCAGTGGTGGACTCCAAGAGACCCAGTACTTC,CASSGGLQETQYF
many,TRBJ2-2,NA,TRBV7-2,TGTGCCAGCACCCCCGCGGCCTACGGGGAGCTGTTTTTT,CASTPAAYGELFF
many,TRBJ2-7,TRBD2,TRBV5-6,TGTGCCAGCAGCTTGGCCAGCGGGGGACCCTACGAGCAGTACTTC,CASSLASGGPYEQYF
NA,TRBJ2-2,NA,TRBV5-6,TGTGCCAGCAGCTGGCAGGGGCGTTCCGGGGAGCTGTTTTTT,CASSWQGRSGELFF
NA,TRBJ2-1,NA,TRBV6-4,TGTGCCAGCAGTGAAGCGGAGGGGTGGAATGAGCAGTTCTTC,CASSEAEGWNEQFF
NA,TRBJ1-2,TRBD1,TRBV11-1,TGTGCCAGCAGCCGGGACAGGACAAACTATGGCTACACCTTC,CASSRDRTNYGYTF
NA,TRBJ2-2,NA,TRBV29-1,TGCAGCGTTGAATCGGGCAGGATGAACACCGGGGAGCTGTTTTTT,CSVESGRMNTGELFF
few,TRBJ2-1,TRBD1,TRBV11-2,TGTGCCAGCAGCTCGACAGGGAACTACGATGAGCAGTTCTTC,CASSSTGNYDEQFF
few,TRBJ1-4,NA,TRBV19,TGTGCCAGTGGCAACAGACCAAGGTTTGCGGAAAAACTGTTTTTT,CASGNRPRFAEKLFF
many,TRBJ1-2,NA,TRBV6-6,TGTGCCAGCAGTTACATGGGTCCCGAATATGGCTACACCTTC,CASSYMGPEYGYTF
few,TRBJ2-1,NA,TRBV7-9,TGTGCCAGCAGCTCCCTCTTGGAGCAGTTCTTC,CASSSLLEQFF
NA,TRBJ2-5,TRBD2,TRBV15,TGTGCCACCAGCGACGATTTGGGGGGGAGCCAAGAGACCCAGTACTTC,CATSDDLGGSQETQYF
NA,TRBJ1-6,NA,TRBV2,TGTGCCAGCAAGGGGCAGTATAATTCACCCCTCCACTTT,CASKGQYNSPLHF
many,TRBJ1-6,TRBD1,TRBV28,TGTGCCAGCAGTCCCATGACAGGGGTTGATTCACCCCTCCACTTT,CASSPMTGVDSPLHF
many,TRBJ2-3,TRBD2,TRBV2,TGTGCCAGCAGTGAAACCCGGGGGGGCCTTGTTCGGCGAACAGATACGCAGTATTTT,CASSETRGGLVRRTDTQYF
few,TRBJ1-3,NA,TRBV5-1,TGCGCCAGCAGCCGGGACGTGGGCTCTGGAAACACCATATATTTT,CASSRDVGSGNTIYF
many,TRBJ2-7,NA,TRBV28,TGTGCCAGGCCCGCTGGGAGGCACCCGACGGGCTACGAGCAGTACTTC,CARPAGRHPTGYEQYF
many,TRBJ2-3,NA,TRBV7-8,TGTGCCAGCAGCTTAAGAGGGGGGGCCTTTCTGGGCACAGATACGCAGTATTTT,CASSLRGGAFLGTDTQYF
many,TRBJ1-2,TRBD1,TRBV20-1,TGCAGTGCCTCGGAGGGACAGGTTGGCGGCTACACCTTC,CSASEGQVGGYTF
NA,TRBJ2-2,NA,TRBV10-3,TGTGCCATCAGACAGGGGAACACCGGGGAGCTGTTTTTT,CAIRQGNTGELFF
many,TRBJ2-1,NA,TRBV20-1,TGCAGTGCTAGGAGTTCCCTGAGGAATGAGCAGTTCTTC,CSARSSLRNEQFF
once,TRBJ2-7,TRBD2,TRBV12-3/TRBV12-4,TGTGCCAGCAGTTTAGGATCACTAGCGGGGGATACCAGAGACGAGCAGTACTTC,CASSLGSLAGDTRDEQYF
many,TRBJ2-5,NA,TRBV7-9,TGTGCCAGCAGCGCACAGCATTACCAAGAGACCCAGTACTTC,CASSAQHYQETQYF
many,TRBJ2-1,NA,TRBV20-1,TGCAGTGCTAGTAGGGGCAATGAGCAGTTCTTC,CSASRGNEQFF
many,TRBJ1-2,TRBD1,TRBV11-2,TGTGCCAGCTGGGACAGCTTCTATGGCTACACCTTC,CASWDSFYGYTF
few,TRBJ2-7,NA,TRBV6-1,TGTGCCAGCGAGTGGGTGGGCGTCCCCTACGAGCAGTACTTC,CASEWVGVPYEQYF
many,TRBJ2-3,TRBD1,TRBV6-2/TRBV6-3,TGTGCCAGCAGAGATTCCCGGGACAGGGGACGATTTGGTGCAGATACGCAGTATTTT,CASRDSRDRGRFGADTQYF